The 17 T cell receptor beta chains below were found in one sample sequenced in a study of blood T cell repertoires in COVID-19. Assay: immunoSEQ multiplex PCR; the TCRdb copy retains only in-frame clones and omits some. The repertoire holds some 150,000 clones, with 84% as singletons. Sample: peripheral blood. The receptors derive from a woman aged 50 to 65 with acute or convalescent COVID-19.

The gene calls are TRBV11-3 and TRBJ2-1; 8 nucleotides align to TRBD2. Germline trimming cut 3 bases from V and 5 bases from J; bases unmatched to any gene: 3. This CDR3 region has 14 residues. CDR1 and CDR2 (germline): SGHNT, YENEEA. CDR3 sequence reads: CASSFGGEDNEQFF. The CDR3 region has the DNA TGTGCCAGCAGCTTCGGGGGGGAAGACAATGAGCAGTTCTTC.

The chain recombines TRBV4-2 with TRBJ1-1, with no clear D. V lost 4 bases to trimming and J lost 0 bases, with 9 bases between them. CDR3 length: 14 amino acids. Germline CDR1 LGHNA, CDR2 YNFKEQ. The CDR3 protein is CASSPRRLNTEAFF. DNA of the CDR3: TGTGCCAGCAGCCCGCGGAGATTGAACACTGAAGCTTTCTTT.

CDR3 protein: CASSQDRQGSATDTQYF. CDR3 DNA sequence: TGCGCCAGCAGCCAAGATCGGCAGGGTAGTGCCACAGATACGCAGTATTTT. This chain joins TRBV4-3 and TRBJ2-3, with a tentative D call TRBD1 (5 bases). Germline V lookup: CDR1 LGHNA, CDR2 YSLEER. V was cut by 0 bases and J by 2 bases, with 15 bases left in between. This CDR3 spans 17 amino acids.

This clone was recorded only once. The chain employs TRBV11-3 and TRBJ2-7; 12 nucleotides match TRBD2. The CDR3 is made up of 15 amino acids. The J segment lost 5 bases and the V segment lost 5 bases, leaving 7 bases of the junction unmatched. Germline V gene data show CDR1 as SGHNT and CDR2 as YENEEA. This CDR3 reads CASSPRLAGAHEQYF. The CDR3 nucleotides are TGTGCCAGCAGCCCAAGACTAGCGGGAGCCCACGAGCAGTACTTC.

Remarks on this clone: The sample holds other DNA sequences that translate to the same CDR3. V is TRBV18 and J is TRBJ2-7, with no clear D. Germline CDR1 KGHSH, CDR2 LQKENI. The CDR3 spans 12 residues. Between the trimmed V and J ends, which lost 3 bases and 5 bases, there was a span of 8 bases. CDR3 sequence reads: CASSPSSDEQYF. In DNA, the CDR3 is TGTGCCAGCTCACCTTCCAGCGACGAGCAGTACTTC.

V is TRBV6-5 and J is TRBJ1-3; tentatively, D is TRBD1 (5 bases). The CDR3 loop spans 14 amino acids. V was trimmed by 2 bases and J by 3 bases, leaving 8 bases between them. Germline CDR1 MNHEY, CDR2 SVGAGI. The DNA of the CDR3 is TGTGCCAGCAGTTACGACAGTGATGGAAACACCATATATTTT. This gives the protein CASSYDSDGNTIYF.

This chain uses TRBV7-6 with TRBJ2-5; TRBD2 might be the D (6 bases). Trimming stripped 5 bases from V and 4 bases from J, with 17 bases between. Germline CDR1 reads SGHVS; CDR2 reads FNYEAQ. This CDR3 has 15 residues. The CDR3: CASSRVAVQVETQYF. CDR3 DNA sequence: TGTGCCAGCAGCCGGGTAGCGGTTCAGGTAGAGACCCAGTACTTC.

This clone has just a few counts. The chain is built from TRBV4-2 and TRBJ1-2; no firm D call. V shed 2 bases and J shed 1 base, with 8 bases lying between them. The CDR3 sequence is 14 residues long. Germline V gene lookup returns CDR1 LGHNA and CDR2 YNFKEQ. The CDR3 here is CASSQPQDNYGYTF. CDR3 nucleotide sequence: TGTGCCAGCAGCCAACCCCAGGATAACTATGGCTACACCTTC.

The V gene is TRBV19, the J gene TRBJ1-3, with a possible D match to TRBD1 (6 bases). The length of the CDR3 is 17 residues. Trimming pared 5 bases from V and 1 base from J, leaving 18 bases between. Germline loops: CDR1 LNHDA, CDR2 SQIVND (reference sequence). CDR3 loop: CASSPSGTPVSGNTIYF. In nucleotides, the CDR3 is TGTGCCAGTAGTCCCTCCGGGACACCGGTATCTGGAAACACCATATATTTT.

This rearrangement joins TRBV2 to TRBJ2-1; 9 nucleotides align to TRBD1. V shed 4 bases, J shed 5 bases, and the junction held 9 bases outside the gene matches. CDR1 SNHLY and CDR2 FYNNEI come from the germline V gene. The CDR3 contains 16 residues. This CDR3 is CASSVSGQGLDNEQFF. DNA for the CDR3: TGTGCCAGCAGTGTTTCGGGACAGGGTTTGGACAATGAGCAGTTCTTC.

This sequence joins TRBV29-1 and TRBJ1-2, with 8 bases matching TRBD1. The CDR3 runs 12 residues. Germline CDR1 and CDR2: SQVTM and ANQGSEA. J lost 5 bases, V lost 5 bases, and 4 bases had no gene match. CDR3 coding DNA: TGCAGCGTTTTTGACAGGGGATATGGCTACACCTTC. This translates into CSVFDRGYGYTF.

This clone was detected a few times. The chain uses TRBV6-5 and TRBJ2-3; 7 positions match TRBD2. Germline V gene data show CDR1 as MNHEY and CDR2 as SVGAGI. With 6 bases clipped from V and 1 base from J, the junction kept 4 bases outside the gene matches. This CDR3 is 14 amino acids long. The CDR3 DNA reads as TGTGCCAGCAGCCCACGGGGGGGCACAGATACGCAGTATTTT. Its protein product is CASSPRGGTDTQYF.

This chain connects TRBV4-2 to TRBJ2-7; 8 bases map to TRBD1. Trimming removed 2 bases from V and 3 bases from J; junction bases left unmatched: 6. CDR3 length: 15 residues. From germline, CDR1 is LGHNA and CDR2 YNFKEQ. The CDR3 is CASSQLDREYYEQYF. Here the CDR3 DNA reads TGTGCCAGCAGCCAATTGGACAGGGAATACTACGAGCAGTACTTC.

The CDR3 protein is CASSYFGPRAVSPLHF. The CDR3 region has the DNA TGTGCCAGCAGTTACTTTGGCCCTCGTGCAGTTTCACCCCTCCACTTT. The V call is TRBV6-5, the J call TRBJ1-6, with D unresolved. The V and J ends lost 1 base and 9 bases respectively, with 16 bases between them. This CDR3 spans 16 amino acids. The germline V gene has CDR1 MNHEY and CDR2 SVGAGI.

This chain uses TRBV18 with TRBJ2-1; possibly TRBD2 for D (7 bases). CDR3 size: 14 residues. Trimming pared 2 bases from V and 8 bases from J, leaving 13 bases between. Germline CDR1 reads KGHSH; CDR2 reads LQKENI. The chain's CDR3 is CASSPGGARDEQFF. CDR3 nucleotide sequence: TGTGCCAGCTCACCAGGGGGGGCCAGGGATGAGCAGTTCTTC. The full variable domain, its missing parts supplied by reference TRBV18 and TRBJ2-1, is NAGVMQNPRHLVRRRGQEARLRCSPMKGHSHVYWYRQLPEEGLKFMVYLQKENIIDESGMPKERFSAEFPKEGPSILRIQQVVRGDSAAYFCASSPGGARDEQFFGPGTRLTVL.

The chain links TRBV3-1 (or the pseudogene TRBV3-2) to TRBJ1-6; 10 nucleotides agree with TRBD1. Germline CDR1 is LGHDT and CDR2 is YNNKEL (reference sequence). The CDR3 contains 14 residues. The V gene end was trimmed by 3 bases and the J gene end by 10 bases; junction bases not matched to a gene: 3. The CDR3 DNA reads TGTGCCAGCAGCCAGACAGGGGGCGGGTCACCCCTCCACTTT. Amino acids: CASSQTGGGSPLHF.

The chain is built from TRBV5-4 and TRBJ2-5, with 8 bases lining up with TRBD1. This CDR3 comprises 15 residues. Germline V gene data show CDR1 as SGHNT and CDR2 as YYREEE (reference sequence). V lost 2 bases and J lost 2; bases outside the gene matches: 5. CDR3 coding DNA: TGTGCCAGCAGCTTCAGGGGGCCCCTTCAAGAGACCCAGTACTTC. This encodes CASSFRGPLQETQYF.